This T cell receptor beta chain comes out of a study of blood T cell repertoires in COVID-19. Study in general: Samples came from the United States, Italy and Spain, spanning acute and convalescent COVID-19.

CDR3 size: 17 residues. J was trimmed by 1 base and V by 4 bases; bases with no gene match: 12. Germline loops: CDR1 MNHEY, CDR2 SMNVEV (reference sequence). In its sample, this clone is medium-sized (0.01 to 0.1%). Assay: immunoSEQ multiplex PCR; the TCRdb copy retains only in-frame clones and omits some. The data hold hundreds of thousands of clones, with approximately 92% observed a single time. The chain joins TRBV27 to TRBJ1-2, with 7 bases identical to TRBD1. This sequence originates from a young man who had recovered from COVID-19. The sequencing sample was made of PBMCs or T cells enriched from blood (not recorded which). CDR3 in DNA: TGTGCCAGCAGTTCGACCCGGAGACAGGGAGTTAACTATGGCTACACCTTC. Its translation is CASSSTRRQGVNYGYTF.